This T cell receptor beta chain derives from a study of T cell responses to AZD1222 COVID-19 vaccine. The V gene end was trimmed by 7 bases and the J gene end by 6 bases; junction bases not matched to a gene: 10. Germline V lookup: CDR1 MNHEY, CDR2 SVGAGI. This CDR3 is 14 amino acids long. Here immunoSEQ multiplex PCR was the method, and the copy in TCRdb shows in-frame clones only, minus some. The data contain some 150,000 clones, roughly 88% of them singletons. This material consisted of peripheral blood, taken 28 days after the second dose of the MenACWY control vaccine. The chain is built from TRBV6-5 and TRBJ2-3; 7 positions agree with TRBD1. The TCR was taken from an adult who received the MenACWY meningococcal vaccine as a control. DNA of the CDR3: TGTGCCAGCACCATTACAGGGGATTTGGATACGCAGTATTTT. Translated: CASTITGDLDTQYF.